This is a list of T cell receptor beta chains from one sample in a study of T-cell reconstitution after alpha-beta-depleted transplantation in children. MiXCR, run by TCRdb on the PCR reads, gives a single entry per CDR3 protein. This table holds about 980,000 distinct CDR3 sequences, around 30% found once. The sequencing here drew on PBMCs, mostly from graft donor cells, taken 360 days after TCRalphabeta/CD19-depleted stem cell transplant. The receptors here all came from a boy in the first two years of life who had a stem cell transplant for SCID, so the T cells may come from the graft donor. CDR3s include the opening cysteine and the closing phenylalanine or tryptophan. Clone size is stated in some rows and not others, as once, few, many or a class when expanded.

clone size	V gene	J gene	CDR3 protein
many	TRBV5-1	TRBJ2-7	CASSRTGDEQYF
-	TRBV20-1	TRBJ2-2	CSALGGSSPNTGELFF
-	TRBV20-1	TRBJ2-7	CSAGRTLATTYEQYF
-	TRBV5-5	TRBJ2-2	CASSFQYGELFF
-	TRBV29-1	TRBJ1-1	CSVGGAEAFF
-	TRBV20-1	TRBJ2-7	CSARVQVTSGGLEQYF
-	TRBV6-5	TRBJ1-1	CASSYSSVMNTEAFF
-	TRBV27	TRBJ2-7	CASGPSGVGEQYF
-	TRBV6-5	TRBJ2-1	CASSYSDIQRGPNEQFF
-	TRBV6-5	TRBJ1-4	CASSYSRGNEKLFF
-	TRBV20-1	TRBJ2-7	CSASRDYPYEQYF
few	TRBV5-1	TRBJ2-7	CASTLAGGDEQYF
-	TRBV4-3	TRBJ2-3	CASSQGYRGSTDTQYF
once	TRBV2	TRBJ1-5	CASSYEDQPQHF
few	TRBV7-2	TRBJ2-7	CASSLAGLPSEQYF
-	TRBV5-1	TRBJ1-2	CASPGPRDRGLYTF
-	TRBV4-1	TRBJ2-3	CASSQGVGAVDTQYF
few	TRBV29-1	TRBJ1-1	CSVAPWVSEAFF
many	TRBV27	TRBJ2-7	CASGYEQYF
-	TRBV7-2	TRBJ1-1	CASSPQGRIMNTEAFF
few	TRBV10-3	TRBJ2-1	CAISLSGDYNEQFF
few	TRBV16	TRBJ2-3	CASSQRPARPDTQYF
few	TRBV13	TRBJ2-1	CASSPTGGAGNEQFF
few	TRBV19	TRBJ1-1	CASKSLPMNTEAFF
-	TRBV13	TRBJ1-3	CASSLGDGTSGNTIYF
-	TRBV29-1	TRBJ2-5	CSVALGQGQETQYF
-	TRBV5-1	TRBJ2-3	CASSFAGVPTDTQYF
-	TRBV28	TRBJ2-5	CASSPSGPYGKTQYF
few	TRBV7-2	TRBJ2-3	CASTYTWGVGTDTQYF
-	TRBV12-3/TRBV12-4	TRBJ1-4	CASSLDAPFNEKLFF
-	TRBV2	TRBJ2-1	CTSSSLSGGGVLNEQFF
-	TRBV5-1	TRBJ2-5	CASSLTTGGGGGETQYF
-	TRBV12-3/TRBV12-4	TRBJ2-3	CASSLARGLRTDTQYF
-	TRBV5-6	TRBJ2-7	CASSFLGQHYEQYF
-	TRBV7-9	TRBJ1-2	CASSLGLLNYGYTF
few	TRBV6-1	TRBJ2-1	CASGGASAGSYNEQFF
-	TRBV12-3/TRBV12-4	TRBJ2-4	CASSLPRAGPLNIQYF
-	TRBV20-1	TRBJ2-5	CRVGETQYF
few	TRBV28	TRBJ2-4	CASSFIRGQRGSKNIQYF
few	TRBV6-1	TRBJ1-3	CASIPGGKGGNTIYF
few	TRBV18	TRBJ2-7	CASSQNYYEQYF
-	TRBV6-2/TRBV6-3	TRBJ2-1	CASNYNSYNEQFF
-	TRBV11-2	TRBJ2-7	CASSSEGGQGLAYEQYF
few	TRBV2	TRBJ2-7	CASSEARLAGGFSYEQYF
few	TRBV28	TRBJ1-5	CASSFRGAQPQHF
few	TRBV5-1	TRBJ1-3	CASSLDTGSSGNTIYF
-	TRBV10-3	TRBJ2-7	CAISEGHEQYF
-	TRBV12-3/TRBV12-4	TRBJ2-5	CASNPMGGAAETQYF
few	TRBV5-6	TRBJ2-3	CASSLDHSDTQYF
-	TRBV29-1	TRBJ2-1	CSVGFIGGDEQFF
-	TRBV20-1	TRBJ1-6	CSASLLVNSPLHF
-	TRBV10-3	TRBJ2-7	CAISFGQGNYEQYF
few	TRBV5-1	TRBJ1-2	CASSPAGGDNYGYTF
few	TRBV6-1	TRBJ1-1	CASRWDLDGNTEAFF
-	TRBV7-3	TRBJ2-1	CASSPDSYSYNEQFF